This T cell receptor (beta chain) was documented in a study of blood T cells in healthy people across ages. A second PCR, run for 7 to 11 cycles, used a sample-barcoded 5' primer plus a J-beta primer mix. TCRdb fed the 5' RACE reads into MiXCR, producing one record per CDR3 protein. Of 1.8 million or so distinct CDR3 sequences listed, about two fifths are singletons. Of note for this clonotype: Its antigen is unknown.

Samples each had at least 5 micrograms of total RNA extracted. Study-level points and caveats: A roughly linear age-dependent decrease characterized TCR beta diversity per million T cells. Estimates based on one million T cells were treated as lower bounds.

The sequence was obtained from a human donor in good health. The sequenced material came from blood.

The chain's CDR3 is CASSYSAGGDILSSGANVLTF. The DNA of the CDR3 is TGTGCCAGCAGTTACTCGGCAGGGGGGGATATCTTGAGCTCTGGGGCCAACGTCCTGACTTTC. This sequence joins TRBV6-5 and TRBJ2-6; D might be TRBD1 or TRBD2, each matching 7 bases. CDR3 length: 21 amino acids. Trimming removed 0 bases from V and 0 bases from J, with 21 bases in between. Germline V gives CDR1 MNHEY, CDR2 SVGAGI.